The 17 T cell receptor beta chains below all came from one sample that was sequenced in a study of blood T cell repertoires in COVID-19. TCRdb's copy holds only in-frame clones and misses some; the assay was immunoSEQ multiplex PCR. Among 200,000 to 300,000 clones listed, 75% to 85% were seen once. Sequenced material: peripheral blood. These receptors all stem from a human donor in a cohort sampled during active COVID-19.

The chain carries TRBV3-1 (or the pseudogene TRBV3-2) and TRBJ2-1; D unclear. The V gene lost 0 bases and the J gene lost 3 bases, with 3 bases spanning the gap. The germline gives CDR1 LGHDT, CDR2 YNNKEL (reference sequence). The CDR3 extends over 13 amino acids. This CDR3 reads CASSQDHYNEQFF. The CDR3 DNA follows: TGTGCCAGCAGCCAAGATCACTACAATGAGCAGTTCTTC.

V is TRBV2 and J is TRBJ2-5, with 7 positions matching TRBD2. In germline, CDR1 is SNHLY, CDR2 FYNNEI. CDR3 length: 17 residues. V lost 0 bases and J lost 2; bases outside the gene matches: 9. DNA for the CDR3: TGTGCCAGCAGTGAAGCGCTGCCTAAAGCGGGACAAGAGACCCAGTACTTC. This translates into CASSEALPKAGQETQYF.

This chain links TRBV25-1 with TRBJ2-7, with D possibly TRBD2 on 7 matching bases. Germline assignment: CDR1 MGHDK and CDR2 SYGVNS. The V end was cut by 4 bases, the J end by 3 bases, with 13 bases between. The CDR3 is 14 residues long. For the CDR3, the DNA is TGTGCCAGCAGTGGTCAAGGGGGGGACTACGAGCAGTACTTC. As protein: CASSGQGGDYEQYF.

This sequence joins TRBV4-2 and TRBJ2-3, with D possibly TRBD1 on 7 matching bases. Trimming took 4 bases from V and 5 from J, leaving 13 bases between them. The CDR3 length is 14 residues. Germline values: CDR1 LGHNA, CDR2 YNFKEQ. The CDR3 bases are TGTGCCAGCAGCCCCCTCCAGGGGGGAGATACGCAGTATTTT. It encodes CASSPLQGGDTQYF.

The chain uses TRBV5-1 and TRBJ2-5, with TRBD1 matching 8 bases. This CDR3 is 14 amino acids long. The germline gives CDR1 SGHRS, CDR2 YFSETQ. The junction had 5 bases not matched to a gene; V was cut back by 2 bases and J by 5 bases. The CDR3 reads CASSFRGQEETQYF. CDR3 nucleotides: TGCGCCAGCAGCTTTCGGGGACAGGAGGAGACCCAGTACTTC.

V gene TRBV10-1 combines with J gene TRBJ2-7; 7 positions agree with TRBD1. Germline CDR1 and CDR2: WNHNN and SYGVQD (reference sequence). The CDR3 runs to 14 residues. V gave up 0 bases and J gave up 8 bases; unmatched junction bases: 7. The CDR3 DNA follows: TGCGCCAGCAGTGAGTCGAGACAGGGTGTAAAGCAGTACTTC. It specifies CASSESRQGVKQYF.

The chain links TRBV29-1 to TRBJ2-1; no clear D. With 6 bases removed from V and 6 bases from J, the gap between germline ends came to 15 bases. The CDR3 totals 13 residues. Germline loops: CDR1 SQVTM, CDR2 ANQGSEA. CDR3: CSVRVSSANEQFF. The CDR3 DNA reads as TGCAGCGTGCGAGTTTCCTCTGCCAATGAGCAGTTCTTC.

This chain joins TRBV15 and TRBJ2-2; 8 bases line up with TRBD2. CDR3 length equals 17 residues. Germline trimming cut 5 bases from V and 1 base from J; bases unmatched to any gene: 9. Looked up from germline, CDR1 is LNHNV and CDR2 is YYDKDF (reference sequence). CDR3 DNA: TGTGCCACCAGCCCTGAGCGGGGGAGGGTGAACACCGGGGAGCTGTTTTTT. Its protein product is CATSPERGRVNTGELFF.

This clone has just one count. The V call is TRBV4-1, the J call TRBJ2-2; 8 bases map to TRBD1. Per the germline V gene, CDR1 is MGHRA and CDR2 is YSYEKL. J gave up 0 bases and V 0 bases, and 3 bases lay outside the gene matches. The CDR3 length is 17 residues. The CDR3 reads CASSQEDRGSNTGELFF. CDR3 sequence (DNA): TGCGCCAGCAGCCAAGAAGACAGGGGCTCGAACACCGGGGAGCTGTTTTTT.

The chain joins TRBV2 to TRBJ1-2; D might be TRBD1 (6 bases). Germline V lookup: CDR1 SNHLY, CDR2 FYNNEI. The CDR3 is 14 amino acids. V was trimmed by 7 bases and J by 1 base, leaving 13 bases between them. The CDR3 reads CASNRQALNYGYTF. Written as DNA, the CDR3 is TGTGCCAGCAACAGACAGGCCCTTAACTATGGCTACACCTTC.

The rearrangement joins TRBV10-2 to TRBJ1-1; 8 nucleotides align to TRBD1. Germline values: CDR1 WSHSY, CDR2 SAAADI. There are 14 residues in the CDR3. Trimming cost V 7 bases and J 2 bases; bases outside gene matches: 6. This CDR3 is CASNLDRGNTEAFF. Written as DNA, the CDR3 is TGCGCCAGCAATCTAGACAGGGGAAACACTGAAGCTTTCTTT.

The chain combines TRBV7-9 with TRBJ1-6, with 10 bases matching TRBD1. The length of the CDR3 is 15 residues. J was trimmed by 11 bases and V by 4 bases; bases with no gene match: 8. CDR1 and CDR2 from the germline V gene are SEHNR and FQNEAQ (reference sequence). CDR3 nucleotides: TGTGCCAGCAGCTCTAGAGACAGGGGGCTCACACCCCTCCACTTT. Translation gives CASSSRDRGLTPLHF.

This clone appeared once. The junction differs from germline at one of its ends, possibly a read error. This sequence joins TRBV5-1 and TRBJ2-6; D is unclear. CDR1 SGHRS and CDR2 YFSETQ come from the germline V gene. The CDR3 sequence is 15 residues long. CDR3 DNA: TGCGCCAGCAGTTTGGTGAGCTCTGGGGCCAACGTCCTGACTTTC. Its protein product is CASSLVSSGANVLTF.

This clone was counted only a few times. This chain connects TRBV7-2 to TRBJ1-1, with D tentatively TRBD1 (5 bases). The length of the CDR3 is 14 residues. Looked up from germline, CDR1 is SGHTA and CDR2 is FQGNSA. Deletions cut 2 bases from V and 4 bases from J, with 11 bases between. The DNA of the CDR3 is TGTGCCAGCAGCTTAACGGGGGTCGGCACTGAAGCTTTCTTT. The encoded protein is CASSLTGVGTEAFF.

CDR3 residues: CASRQDSSGNTIYF. CDR3 in DNA: TGTGCCAGCAGACAGGACAGTTCTGGAAACACCATATATTTT. This chain joins TRBV11-1 and TRBJ1-3, with D possibly TRBD1 on 6 matching bases. V was shortened by 6 bases and J by 1 base, with 10 bases between the two germline ends. Germline V CDR1 and CDR2: SGHAT, FQDESV (reference sequence). CDR3 length: 14 residues.

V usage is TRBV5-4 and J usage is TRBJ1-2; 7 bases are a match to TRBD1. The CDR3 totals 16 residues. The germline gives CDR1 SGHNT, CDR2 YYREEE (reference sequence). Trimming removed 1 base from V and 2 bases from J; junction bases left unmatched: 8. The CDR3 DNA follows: TGTGCCAGCAGCTTGCCGGATCAGGGGGAGAACTATGGCTACACCTTC. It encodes CASSLPDQGENYGYTF.

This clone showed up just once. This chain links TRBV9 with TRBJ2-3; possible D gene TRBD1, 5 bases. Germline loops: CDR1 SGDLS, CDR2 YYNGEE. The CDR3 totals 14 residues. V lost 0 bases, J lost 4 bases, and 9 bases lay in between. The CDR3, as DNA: TGTGCCAGCAGCGTAGGTCCGACAGCAGATACGCAGTATTTT. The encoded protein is CASSVGPTADTQYF.